Described below is a single TCR beta chain sequence and its context. The record originates from a study of T cell changes during pregnancy in multiple sclerosis. Germline V gene sequence: CDR1 SGDLS, CDR2 YYNGEE. CDR3 size: 15 residues. The ends lost 3 bases at V and 10 bases at J; junction bases unmatched: 6. This table comes from immunoSEQ multiplex PCR, and its TCRdb copy is limited to in-frame clones, with some not included. Here the sample spans some 30,000 clones, around nine tenths being singletons. Sequencing used CD8+ T cells from peripheral blood mononuclear cells, obtained after pregnancy. The chain is built from TRBV9 and TRBJ2-1, with 14 bases identical to TRBD2. This TCR was recovered from a female donor with multiple sclerosis, enrolled in a pregnancy study. CDR3 residues: CASSARLAGGGEQFF. In DNA form, the CDR3 reads TGTGCCAGCAGCGCCCGACTAGCGGGAGGGGGAGAGCAGTTCTTC.